The rows below give T cell receptor beta chains drawn from one sample of a study of blood T cell repertoires in COVID-19. TCRdb's table, derived via immunoSEQ multiplex PCR, lists solely in-frame clones and lacks some. The data contain 250,000 to 400,000 clones, roughly 88% of them seen just once; the ten biggest clones take up under 3%. Sequences were obtained from peripheral blood. The receptors stem from a woman younger than 45 with COVID-19, enrolled during active disease. The conserved cysteine and the conserved F or W are not part of the CDR3 here.

j_gene: TRBJ2-1; v_gene: TRBV30; CDR3aa: AWDRGPNNEQF
j_gene: TRBJ1-1; v_gene: TRBV28; CDR3aa: ASSRGQGNTEAF
j_gene: TRBJ2-3; v_gene: TRBV9; CDR3aa: ASSADTSSLQY
j_gene: TRBJ1-5; v_gene: TRBV4-2; CDR3aa: ASSQALRGEPQH
j_gene: TRBJ2-3; v_gene: TRBV4-1; CDR3aa: ASSQDGLADTQY
j_gene: TRBJ2-7; v_gene: TRBV6-5; CDR3aa: ASSYSSSSEQY
j_gene: TRBJ2-7; v_gene: TRBV15; CDR3aa: ATSPYGQAYEQY
j_gene: TRBJ1-6; v_gene: TRBV4-2; CDR3aa: ASSLPGVSPLH
j_gene: TRBJ2-3; v_gene: TRBV20-1; CDR3aa: SALRDTQY
j_gene: TRBJ2-7; v_gene: TRBV7-8; CDR3aa: ASSLYPSNSYEQY
j_gene: TRBJ1-2; v_gene: TRBV5-1; CDR3aa: ASSPEGDNFSYGYT
j_gene: TRBJ1-4; v_gene: TRBV29-1; CDR3aa: SVRGQGVEKLF
j_gene: TRBJ2-7; v_gene: TRBV5-1; CDR3aa: ASSSLQGLDEQY
j_gene: TRBJ2-7; v_gene: TRBV6-2/TRBV6-3; CDR3aa: ASSPRTGASYEQY
j_gene: TRBJ2-1; v_gene: TRBV20-1; CDR3aa: SASGIGSYNEQF
j_gene: TRBJ1-1; v_gene: TRBV15; CDR3aa: ATSRDRGGNTEAF
j_gene: TRBJ1-6; v_gene: TRBV3-1/TRBV3-2; CDR3aa: ASSQGPGQGNSPLH
j_gene: TRBJ1-5; v_gene: TRBV28; CDR3aa: ASSEIYSNQPQH
j_gene: TRBJ2-1; v_gene: TRBV3-1/TRBV3-2; CDR3aa: ASSQGLAGINEQF
j_gene: TRBJ2-7; v_gene: TRBV19; CDR3aa: ASSMGTIGRYEQY
j_gene: TRBJ1-1; v_gene: TRBV14; CDR3aa: ASSRQGALNTEAF
j_gene: TRBJ1-2; v_gene: TRBV3-1/TRBV3-2; CDR3aa: ASSQDLGQGFGYT
j_gene: TRBJ2-7; v_gene: TRBV14; CDR3aa: ASRASGESYEQY
j_gene: TRBJ1-5; v_gene: TRBV7-8; CDR3aa: ASSLAGTEINQPQH
j_gene: TRBJ2-7; v_gene: TRBV6-2/TRBV6-3; CDR3aa: ASSWLLYYEQY
j_gene: TRBJ1-2; v_gene: TRBV28; CDR3aa: ASSPNSLLGYT
j_gene: TRBJ1-5; v_gene: TRBV19; CDR3aa: ASSHNRAGGKQPQH
j_gene: TRBJ2-7; v_gene: TRBV19; CDR3aa: ASSPGTSGAYEQY
j_gene: TRBJ1-1; v_gene: TRBV19; CDR3aa: ASSKIIGQGNTEAF
j_gene: TRBJ1-2; v_gene: TRBV4-1; CDR3aa: ASSPPTGIHFGGYT
j_gene: TRBJ1-4; v_gene: TRBV11-2; CDR3aa: ASSPRGQGTTNEKLF
j_gene: TRBJ2-3; v_gene: TRBV11-2; CDR3aa: ASSLLTSGRNTQY
j_gene: TRBJ2-7; v_gene: TRBV5-1; CDR3aa: ASSGDFNSYEQY
j_gene: TRBJ1-4; v_gene: TRBV7-9; CDR3aa: ASSFGTGDEKLF
j_gene: TRBJ2-7; v_gene: TRBV5-4; CDR3aa: ASSFQTREQY
j_gene: TRBJ2-1; v_gene: TRBV4-1; CDR3aa: ASSQEVLGDEQF
j_gene: TRBJ1-4; v_gene: TRBV12-3/TRBV12-4; CDR3aa: ASSLVLGELF
j_gene: TRBJ2-7; v_gene: TRBV12-3/TRBV12-4; CDR3aa: ASSFAGVYEQY
j_gene: TRBJ2-3; v_gene: TRBV7-8; CDR3aa: ASSLALAGGNTDTQY
j_gene: TRBJ2-7; v_gene: TRBV6-4; CDR3aa: ASTLSQEGLHYEQY
j_gene: TRBJ2-3; v_gene: TRBV10-3; CDR3aa: AITLLATSTDTQY
j_gene: TRBJ2-7; v_gene: TRBV5-1; CDR3aa: ASSLAPDGDYEQY
j_gene: TRBJ2-1; v_gene: TRBV5-1; CDR3aa: ASSLVGQGRPYNEQF
j_gene: TRBJ2-7; v_gene: TRBV5-4; CDR3aa: ASSPLGQKPYEQY
j_gene: TRBJ1-4; v_gene: TRBV2; CDR3aa: ASTRVNEKLF
j_gene: TRBJ1-2; v_gene: TRBV6-5; CDR3aa: ASSYSAGFRRYGYT
j_gene: TRBJ2-1; v_gene: TRBV12-3/TRBV12-4; CDR3aa: ATGGIYNEQF
j_gene: TRBJ2-1; v_gene: TRBV11-2; CDR3aa: ASSTSSGSGNEQF
j_gene: TRBJ1-1; v_gene: TRBV6-5; CDR3aa: ASSPGQQNTEAF
j_gene: TRBJ2-7; v_gene: TRBV9; CDR3aa: ASSPGTSGRAYEQY
j_gene: TRBJ1-1; v_gene: TRBV27; CDR3aa: ASSSQGRGNTEAF
j_gene: TRBJ1-1; v_gene: TRBV6-5; CDR3aa: ASRNRGVRNTEAF
j_gene: TRBJ1-5; v_gene: TRBV19; CDR3aa: ASSKGQLGQPQH
j_gene: TRBJ2-4; v_gene: TRBV7-6; CDR3aa: ASSADLREGLGENIQY